Sequencing of this T cell receptor (beta chain) was carried out in a study of cytomegalovirus exposure and HLA in healthy donors. As concerns this clone: Its antigen is unidentified.

PCR primers comprised 60 Vbeta and 13 Jbeta primers. TCRdb keeps only in-frame clones here, not all; method: immunoSEQ multiplex PCR. The sample contains around 200,000 clones, approximately 80% of which appear only once. Study-level points and caveats: Data from an earlier analysis indicated that most TCR beta V segments were productive either about 87% or about 30% of the time. Per published reports, the classifier diagnosed cytomegalovirus status with high specificity and sensitivity. A link between a missense DCLRE1C variant and TCR beta V- and J-gene trimming emerged from a later analysis.

V dropped 3 bases and J dropped 0; count of bases not matched to a gene: 10. Germline V gene lookup returns CDR1 MNHEY and CDR2 SMNVEV (reference sequence). This CDR3 contains 17 residues. What was sequenced was PBMCs. The source is a girl between 2 and 10 years old in good health and CMV-seropositive. V and J are TRBV27 and TRBJ1-2; 7 nucleotides agree with TRBD1. This CDR3 reads CASSFGAGGRSNYGYTF. Written as DNA, the CDR3 is TGTGCCAGCAGTTTTGGGGCAGGGGGGAGATCTAACTATGGCTACACCTTC.